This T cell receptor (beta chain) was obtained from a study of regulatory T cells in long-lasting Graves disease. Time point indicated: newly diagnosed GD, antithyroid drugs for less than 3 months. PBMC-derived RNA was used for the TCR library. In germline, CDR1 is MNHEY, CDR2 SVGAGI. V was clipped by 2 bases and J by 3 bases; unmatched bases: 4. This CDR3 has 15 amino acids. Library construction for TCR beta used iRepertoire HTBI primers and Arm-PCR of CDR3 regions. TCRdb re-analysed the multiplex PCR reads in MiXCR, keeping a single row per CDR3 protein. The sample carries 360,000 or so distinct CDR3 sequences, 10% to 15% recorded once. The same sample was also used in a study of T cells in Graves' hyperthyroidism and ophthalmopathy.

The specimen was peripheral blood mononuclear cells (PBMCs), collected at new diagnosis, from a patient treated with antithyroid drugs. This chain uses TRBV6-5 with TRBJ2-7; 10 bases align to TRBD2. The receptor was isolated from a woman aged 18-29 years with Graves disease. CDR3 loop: CASSYASGSFYEQYF. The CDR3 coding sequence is TGTGCCAGCAGTTACGCTAGCGGGAGCTTCTACGAGCAGTACTTC.